These T cell receptor beta chains were read from a single sample in a study of identical twins. TCRdb ran MiXCR on the 5' RACE reads and lists one entry per CDR3 protein. Here the sample spans about 220,000 distinct CDR3 sequences, less than 9.5% being singletons. The sample consisted of memory (CD45RO+) T cells sorted from blood. Receptors were obtained from a woman under 30 in good health. Both conserved end residues are trimmed from each CDR3. Each record gives: D gene, V gene, CDR3 protein. The D gene is left open where the match is weak.

d_call: NA
v_call: TRBV20-1
cdr3_aa: SASRVESTGELF

d_call: NA
v_call: TRBV20-1
cdr3_aa: SAFREQGTGTQY

d_call: TRBD1
v_call: TRBV19
cdr3_aa: ASDPGTGLKTQY

d_call: TRBD1
v_call: TRBV5-1
cdr3_aa: ASSWGTGYEQY

d_call: TRBD2
v_call: TRBV18
cdr3_aa: ASSKGLADYNEQF

d_call: TRBD1
v_call: TRBV20-1
cdr3_aa: SARAAGTVNTGELF

d_call: NA
v_call: TRBV20-1
cdr3_aa: SAGLALGNEQF

d_call: NA
v_call: TRBV7-9
cdr3_aa: ASSLIGGKYEQY

d_call: NA
v_call: TRBV19
cdr3_aa: ASSMQFANEKLF

d_call: TRBD1
v_call: TRBV6-5
cdr3_aa: ASSSRGRGTEAF

d_call: NA
v_call: TRBV20-1
cdr3_aa: SATPRDTYEQY

d_call: TRBD2
v_call: TRBV10-3
cdr3_aa: AITRTSGKFSYEQY

d_call: NA
v_call: TRBV10-3
cdr3_aa: AISDTLPPYEQY

d_call: NA
v_call: TRBV20-1
cdr3_aa: SAGFSILPEQY

d_call: TRBD2
v_call: TRBV6-4
cdr3_aa: ASSDFSVGRGGPYNEQF

d_call: TRBD2
v_call: TRBV11-1
cdr3_aa: ASSLVPSIAGGVSSEQF

d_call: NA
v_call: TRBV3-1
cdr3_aa: ASSRQTIRGNGYT

d_call: NA
v_call: TRBV19
cdr3_aa: AGRQGGGTGELF

d_call: NA
v_call: TRBV12-3/TRBV12-4
cdr3_aa: ASSSQSSYNSPLH

d_call: TRBD2
v_call: TRBV4-3
cdr3_aa: ASSQQPGLAGGDEQF

d_call: NA
v_call: TRBV7-2
cdr3_aa: ASSSRGSGEGGYEQY

d_call: NA
v_call: TRBV9
cdr3_aa: ASSVDGSGYEQY

d_call: NA
v_call: TRBV7-6
cdr3_aa: ASSLGTGSRNSPLH

d_call: NA
v_call: TRBV12-3/TRBV12-4
cdr3_aa: ASSLLHGLVNTGELF

d_call: NA
v_call: TRBV10-3
cdr3_aa: AIRGQGWETQY

d_call: NA
v_call: TRBV12-3/TRBV12-4
cdr3_aa: ASSFERRGSEAF

d_call: NA
v_call: TRBV24-1
cdr3_aa: ATSATEGGKNTGELF

d_call: NA
v_call: TRBV30
cdr3_aa: AWSAGAAYNEQF

d_call: NA
v_call: TRBV11-2
cdr3_aa: ASSRKVVGPNTGELF

d_call: NA
v_call: TRBV24-1
cdr3_aa: ATSGGLPNFAYEQY

d_call: TRBD1
v_call: TRBV20-1
cdr3_aa: SAGDRGVYEQY

d_call: NA
v_call: TRBV6-5
cdr3_aa: ASSYGWGPPLSSYNEQF

d_call: TRBD1
v_call: TRBV10-3
cdr3_aa: AIRTGGDYGYT

d_call: TRBD2
v_call: TRBV20-1
cdr3_aa: SAYSSGSSYNEQF

d_call: NA
v_call: TRBV18
cdr3_aa: ASTGSRTMNTEAF

d_call: TRBD1
v_call: TRBV5-5
cdr3_aa: ASSLGQGASGNTIY

d_call: NA
v_call: TRBV7-2
cdr3_aa: ASSASGRLAYEQY

d_call: TRBD2
v_call: TRBV6-2/TRBV6-3
cdr3_aa: ASLTSGDAYHEQF

d_call: NA
v_call: TRBV20-1
cdr3_aa: SASRGRQENTEAF

d_call: NA
v_call: TRBV5-1
cdr3_aa: ASIGSSYEQY

d_call: NA
v_call: TRBV6-1
cdr3_aa: ASQVPGAEYEKLF

d_call: NA
v_call: TRBV20-1
cdr3_aa: SASSFQPTEAF

d_call: NA
v_call: TRBV7-2
cdr3_aa: ASGGGGGKTEAF

d_call: TRBD2
v_call: TRBV5-1
cdr3_aa: ASSLERGGTQY

d_call: NA
v_call: TRBV6-2/TRBV6-3
cdr3_aa: ASNRFVASYEQY

d_call: NA
v_call: TRBV5-1
cdr3_aa: ASSLTPGRYTGELF

d_call: NA
v_call: TRBV9
cdr3_aa: ASCRTAGSYNEQF

d_call: NA
v_call: TRBV9
cdr3_aa: ASSPRVLSSGANVLT

d_call: NA
v_call: TRBV20-1
cdr3_aa: SALRAIADVRF

d_call: TRBD1
v_call: TRBV11-2
cdr3_aa: ASSSGTGGRQPQH

d_call: NA
v_call: TRBV20-1
cdr3_aa: SPIRANTEAF

d_call: NA
v_call: TRBV5-1
cdr3_aa: ASSLLDTNYGYT

d_call: NA
v_call: TRBV29-1
cdr3_aa: SVEGGLNTEAF

d_call: NA
v_call: TRBV3-1
cdr3_aa: ASSQEGGGAF

d_call: NA
v_call: TRBV5-1
cdr3_aa: ASSLARHYGYT

d_call: NA
v_call: TRBV5-5
cdr3_aa: ASSFDSQRNSPLH